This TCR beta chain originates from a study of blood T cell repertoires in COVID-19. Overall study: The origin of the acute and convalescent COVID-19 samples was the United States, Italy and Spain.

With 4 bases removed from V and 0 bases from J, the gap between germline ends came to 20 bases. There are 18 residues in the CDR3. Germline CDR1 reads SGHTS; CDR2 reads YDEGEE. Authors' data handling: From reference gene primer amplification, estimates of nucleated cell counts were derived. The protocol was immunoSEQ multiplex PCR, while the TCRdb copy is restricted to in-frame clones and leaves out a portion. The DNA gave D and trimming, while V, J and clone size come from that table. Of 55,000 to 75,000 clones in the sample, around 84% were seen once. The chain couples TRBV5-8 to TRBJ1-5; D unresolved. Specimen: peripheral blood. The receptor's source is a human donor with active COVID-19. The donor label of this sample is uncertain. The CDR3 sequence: CASSRHYSYGYSNQPQHF. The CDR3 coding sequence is TGTGCCAGCAGCCGCCACTATTCCTACGGCTATAGCAATCAGCCCCAGCATTTT.